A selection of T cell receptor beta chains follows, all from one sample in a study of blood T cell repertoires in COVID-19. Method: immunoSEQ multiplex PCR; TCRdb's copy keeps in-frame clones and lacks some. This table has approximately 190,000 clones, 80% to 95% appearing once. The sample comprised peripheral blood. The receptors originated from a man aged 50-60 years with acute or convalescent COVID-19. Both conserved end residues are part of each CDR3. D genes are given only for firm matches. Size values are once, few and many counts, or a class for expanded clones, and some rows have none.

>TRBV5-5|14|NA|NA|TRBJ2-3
TGTGCCAGCAGCTTGGGCAGGGGCTCAGATACGCAGTATTTT
CASSLGRGSDTQYF
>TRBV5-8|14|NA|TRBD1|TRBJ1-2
TGTGCCAGCAGCTTCTGGGGACAGAACTATGGCTACACCTTC
CASSFWGQNYGYTF
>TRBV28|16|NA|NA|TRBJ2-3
TGTGCCAGCAGTTTGATTACTTGGACAGGCACAGATACGCAGTATTTT
CASSLITWTGTDTQYF
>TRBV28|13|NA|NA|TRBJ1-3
TGTGCCAGCAGCCCGCGGACTGGAAACACCATATATTTT
CASSPRTGNTIYF
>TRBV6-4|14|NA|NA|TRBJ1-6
TGTGCCAGCAGTGACTCTTGGGGCTATTCACCCCTCCACTTT
CASSDSWGYSPLHF
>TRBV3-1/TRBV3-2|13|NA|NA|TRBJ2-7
TGTGCCAGCAGAGGAACAGGGAACTACGAGCAGTACTTC
CASRGTGNYEQYF
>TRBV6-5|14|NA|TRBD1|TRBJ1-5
TGTGCCAGCAGTTTTCGACAGGGGGCTCAGCCCCAGCATTTT
CASSFRQGAQPQHF
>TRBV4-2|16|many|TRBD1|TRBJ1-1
TGTGCCAGCAGCCAAGATGGGACAGAAGGGTCCACTGAAGCTTTCTTT
CASSQDGTEGSTEAFF
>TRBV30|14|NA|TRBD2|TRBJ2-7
TGTGCCTGCTTCTTAGCGGGAAGGTCCTACGAGCAGTACTTC
CACFLAGRSYEQYF
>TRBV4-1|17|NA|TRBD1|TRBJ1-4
TGCGCCAGCAGCCAGCCATACAGGGGGTGGACTAATGAAAAACTGTTTTTT
CASSQPYRGWTNEKLFF
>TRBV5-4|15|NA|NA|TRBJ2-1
TGTGCCAGCAGCTTCCTTCAGGGGGGAAACAATGAGCAGTTCTTC
CASSFLQGGNNEQFF
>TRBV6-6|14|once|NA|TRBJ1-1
TGTGCCAGCAGTTACGCAGCCCCCGGGACTGAAGCTTTCTTT
CASSYAAPGTEAFF
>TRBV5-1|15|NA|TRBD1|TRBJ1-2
TGCGCCAGCAGCTTAACAGGGGGCGCGGGCTATGGCTACACCTTC
CASSLTGGAGYGYTF
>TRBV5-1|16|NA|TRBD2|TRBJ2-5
TGCGCCAGCAGCCCGGAAGGGACTAGCGGAACCCGGGCCCAGTACTTC
CASSPEGTSGTRAQYF
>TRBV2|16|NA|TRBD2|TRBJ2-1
TGTGCCAGCAGGCGGGAGATCCTAGCGGGAGCCCATGAGCAGTTCTTC
CASRREILAGAHEQFF
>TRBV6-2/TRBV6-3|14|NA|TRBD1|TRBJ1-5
TGTGCCAGCAGCGCACAGGGGGCTAGCGAGCCCCAGCATTTT
CASSAQGASEPQHF
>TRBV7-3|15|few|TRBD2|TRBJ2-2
TGTGCCACCCCCGATGCTAGCGGGGTGTCCGGGGAGCTGTTTTTT
CATPDASGVSGELFF
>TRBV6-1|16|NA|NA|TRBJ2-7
TGTGCCAGCAGTGAATTTCCTAGCCACAACTCCTACGAGCAGTACTTC
CASSEFPSHNSYEQYF
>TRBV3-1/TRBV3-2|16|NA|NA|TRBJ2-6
TGTGCCAGCAGCCAGGGCCTCCGCTCTGGGGCCAACGTCCTGACTTTC
CASSQGLRSGANVLTF
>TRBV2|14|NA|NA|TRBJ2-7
TGTGCCAGCAGAAGTCCGGACTCTCTCTACGAGCAGTACTTC
CASRSPDSLYEQYF
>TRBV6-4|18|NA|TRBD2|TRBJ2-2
TGTGCCAGCAGCCCTCATCTTATTAGCGGGGGGGCCACCGGGGAGCTGTTTTTT
CASSPHLISGGATGELFF
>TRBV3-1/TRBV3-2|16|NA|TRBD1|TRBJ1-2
TGTGCCAGCAGACAATCCGGGACAGGGCCTTGGTACGGCTACACCTTC
CASRQSGTGPWYGYTF
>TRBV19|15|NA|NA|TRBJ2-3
TGTGCCAGTAGGCAACTCACTTCGGGCACAGATACGCAGTATTTT
CASRQLTSGTDTQYF